The rows below give T cell receptor beta chains drawn from one sample of a study of cytomegalovirus exposure and HLA in healthy donors. Generated by immunoSEQ multiplex PCR, the TCRdb table keeps only in-frame clones and is missing some. The sample lists about 170,000 clones, under 85% occurring once. The source material was PBMCs. The receptor set was obtained from a woman between 18 and 29 years old in good health and CMV-seropositive. Each CDR3 is given with its conserved first and last residue. Each record gives: J gene, V gene, clone size, D gene, CDR3 protein, CDR3 DNA. D genes are given only for firm matches. A clone size is listed for some rows: how often the clone was seen (once, few, many), or a class if it is expanded.

>TRBJ2-7|TRBV6-7|.|TRBD1
CASSPGTGSYEQYF
TGTGCCAGCAGCCCCGGGACAGGCTCCTACGAGCAGTACTTC
>TRBJ2-1|TRBV7-9|.|.
CASSLFKTGYNEQFF
TGTGCCAGCAGCCTGTTTAAGACAGGCTACAATGAGCAGTTCTTC
>TRBJ2-4|TRBV4-2|.|TRBD2
CASSQDGGGKNIQYF
TGTGCCAGCAGCCAAGATGGCGGGGGGAAAAACATTCAGTACTTC
>TRBJ2-3|TRBV7-8|.|TRBD1
CASSLAGGQGPIDTQYF
TGTGCCAGCAGCTTAGCCGGTGGACAGGGCCCGATAGATACGCAGTATTTT
>TRBJ1-1|TRBV7-9|.|TRBD1
CSSSLPGGNTEAFF
TGTTCCAGCAGCTTACCAGGGGGGAACACTGAAGCTTTCTTT
>TRBJ1-2|TRBV28|.|.
CASSLGRGYTF
TGTGCCAGCAGTTTAGGGCGTGGCTACACCTTC
>TRBJ1-3|TRBV2|.|.
CASTPTGTGNTIYF
TGTGCCAGCACCCCCACAGGGACTGGAAACACCATATATTTT
>TRBJ1-2|TRBV4-3|once|TRBD1
CASSQVGDSYGYTF
TGCGCCAGCAGCCAAGTTGGGGACAGCTATGGCTACACCTTC
>TRBJ1-1|TRBV2|.|.
CASSENSATNTEAFF
TGTGCCAGCAGTGAAAATAGCGCGACGAACACTGAAGCTTTCTTT
>TRBJ1-6|TRBV4-3|.|TRBD1
CASSQAGGNSPLHF
TGCGCCAGCAGCCAAGCAGGGGGTAATTCACCCCTCCACTTT
>TRBJ2-3|TRBV6-1|.|.
CASSEKGIRGTDTQYF
TGTGCCAGCAGTGAAAAGGGGATTAGGGGCACAGATACGCAGTATTTT
>TRBJ2-5|TRBV2|.|TRBD2
CASISAGGQETQYF
TGTGCCAGCATCTCAGCGGGGGGGCAAGAGACCCAGTACTTC
>TRBJ2-1|TRBV27|.|TRBD2
CASSPGVAGGPSSYNEQFF
TGTGCCAGCAGTCCCGGGGTAGCGGGGGGGCCGAGCTCCTACAATGAGCAGTTCTTC
>TRBJ2-1|TRBV9|.|TRBD1
CASSVGETGVYNEQFF
TGTGCCAGCAGCGTAGGAGAGACAGGGGTATACAATGAGCAGTTCTTC
>TRBJ1-1|TRBV29-1|few|.
CSALVRTVNTEAFF
TGCAGCGCTCTAGTCAGGACAGTTAACACTGAAGCTTTCTTT
>TRBJ1-2|TRBV30|.|.
CAWSVTGAGSYGYTF
TGTGCCTGGAGTGTGACAGGAGCGGGGAGCTATGGCTACACCTTC
>TRBJ2-3|TRBV7-6|once|.
CASSLGDFPDTQYF
TGTGCCAGCAGCTTAGGAGATTTTCCAGATACGCAGTATTTT
>TRBJ2-7|TRBV6-6|.|TRBD1
CASSYPQGAKPHEQYF
TGTGCCAGCAGTTACCCACAGGGGGCCAAACCCCACGAGCAGTACTTC
>TRBJ2-1|TRBV7-2|.|.
CASSFFMSSYNEQFF
TGTGCCAGCAGCTTCTTTATGAGCTCCTACAATGAGCAGTTCTTC
>TRBJ2-7|TRBV7-2|.|TRBD1
CASSRRDRGDWEQYF
TGTGCCAGCAGCCGCCGGGACAGGGGAGACTGGGAGCAGTACTTC
>TRBJ2-5|TRBV9|once|.
CASSPAVTAWETQYF
TGTGCCAGCAGCCCGGCGGTAACTGCTTGGGAGACCCAGTACTTC
>TRBJ2-5|TRBV15|.|.
CATSIRGSQETQYF
TGTGCCACCAGCATTAGAGGGTCCCAAGAGACCCAGTACTTC
>TRBJ1-2|TRBV7-3|.|TRBD1
CASSPGDSLTF
TGTGCCAGCAGCCCGGGGGACAGCCTGACCTTC
>TRBJ2-7|TRBV4-3|.|.
CASSQATGRHEQYF
TGCGCCAGCAGCCAAGCGACAGGAAGACACGAGCAGTACTTC
>TRBJ1-6|TRBV10-2|.|TRBD1
CASSAISTGSISPLHF
TGCGCCAGCAGTGCCATTTCGACAGGGTCGATCTCACCCCTCCACTTT
>TRBJ2-7|TRBV7-2|.|.
CASSLKGRANSSYEQYF
TGTGCCAGCAGCTTGAAGGGCAGGGCCAACAGCTCCTACGAGCAGTACTTC
>TRBJ1-1|TRBV25-1|few|.
CASRNRYTEAFF
TGTGCCAGCAGAAACAGATACACTGAAGCTTTCTTT